This T cell receptor (beta chain) derives from a study of blood T cells in healthy people across ages. Study findings and constraints: The study found more naive CD4+ cells and higher diversity in long-lived than aged donors. Lack of knowledge of donor CMV status possibly confounded expanded clonotype changes.

Deletions cut 5 bases from V and 0 bases from J, with 14 bases between. CDR3 length equals 16 residues. Looked up from germline, CDR1 is MGHRA and CDR2 is YSYEKL. With a J-beta primer mix and a sample-barcoded 5' primer, a second PCR ran roughly 6 to 11 cycles. TCRdb passed the 5' RACE reads through MiXCR, listing each CDR3 protein once. The sample lists 450,000 to 700,000 distinct CDR3 sequences; 27% were seen once. A word on this clonotype: Its specificity is unknown.

Sequencing used blood. This TCR derives from a woman aged 70-85 years in good health. V gene TRBV4-1 combines with J gene TRBJ1-3; the D is unclear. This CDR3 reads CASSLTESSSGNTIYF. DNA of the CDR3: TGCGCCAGCAGCTTAACGGAGAGCAGCTCTGGAAACACCATATATTTT.